The subject of this entry is one T cell receptor (beta chain). Participants' own reports of clinical history determined their cohort assignment. Recovered participants had two consecutive negative NP/OP PCR tests, healthcare professional clearance, or symptom resolution. These data originate in a study of blood T cell repertoires in COVID-19. About the study: COVID-19 samples collected from the United States, Italy and Spain covered acute and convalescent phases.

Per the study methods: Nucleated cell number was recorded as an estimate derived from reference gene primer amplification. Some clones are missing from TCRdb's copy, which holds only in-frame ones; the method was immunoSEQ multiplex PCR. V and J calls and clone size follow that table, whereas D and trimming were derived from the DNA. The sample records about 270,000 clones, around 89% being singletons. The CDR3 contains 15 residues. CDR1 is SGHDT and CDR2 is YYEEEE in the germline V gene. The V and J ends lost 4 bases and 4 bases respectively, with 15 bases between them. This rearrangement joins TRBV5-6 to TRBJ1-3; D perhaps matches TRBD1 (5 bases). The sample was PBMCs or T cells enriched from blood (not recorded which). The source of this sequence is a woman aged 45 to 65 who had recovered from COVID-19. The CDR3 region is CASSPGAGPGNTIYF. CDR3 coding DNA: TGTGCCAGCAGCCCTGGGGCAGGGCCCGGAAACACCATATATTTT.